By share, the clone carrying this TCR beta chain counts as medium-sized. The antigen is unknown. Germline assignment: CDR1 MNHEY and CDR2 SVGAGI. The CDR3 spans 14 residues. V trimming: 0 bases; J trimming: 2 bases; junction bases outside the gene matches: 0. Cells sorted as Tregs were CD4+, CD25+ and CD127-/low. Broader study findings: Tumor Treg TCRs overlapped most with tumor naive CD4+ cells. In terms of TCR gene usage, tumor memory CD4+ T cells clustered together with blood and lymph node memory CD4+ cells, as well as with lymph node naive CD4+ cells.

After constant-region reverse-primer amplification, full-length variable regions underwent semi-nested PCR with Nested Universal Primer A. TCRdb ran MiXCR on the 5' RACE reads and lists one entry per CDR3 protein. The data show some 11,000 distinct CDR3 sequences, 27% seen once. V usage is TRBV6-5 and J usage is TRBJ2-5; TRBD2 aligns across 7 bases. Sequencing was carried out using Tregs sorted from a lymph node. This TCR was recovered from a female donor with breast cancer. This CDR3 reads CASSYSGGQETQYF. CDR3 sequence (DNA): TGTGCCAGCAGTTACTCCGGGGGGCAAGAGACCCAGTACTTC.